This T cell receptor beta chain stems from a study of siplizumab effects on memory and regulatory T cells. Data came from immunoSEQ multiplex PCR; TCRdb stores just in-frame clones and leaves some out. The table has 90,000 to 95,000 clones, approximately 93% seen once. Trimming stripped 0 bases from V and 10 bases from J, with 5 bases between. The CDR3 extends over 11 amino acids. Germline CDR1 SGHNT, CDR2 YYREEE (reference sequence). The sequence derives from a human donor in good health. This chain connects TRBV5-4 to TRBJ2-1; D not certain. The sequencing sample was made of CD8+ T cells sorted from blood. CDR3 amino acids: CASSLEEEQFF. The CDR3 DNA reads TGTGCCAGCAGCTTGGAGGAAGAGCAGTTCTTC.